The present entry profiles one T cell receptor beta chain with its context. The source of the sample is a study of prognosis after radiotherapy for stage I lung cancer. Germline lookup yields CDR1 SGHAT and CDR2 FQNNGV. This CDR3 spans 19 amino acids. Unmatched junction bases numbered 14, after V lost 3 bases and J lost 0 bases. Peripheral blood, in approximately 6-milliliter volumes, was drawn at each of two time points. Genomic DNA was subjected to two-round multiplex PCR for amplification of TCR beta CDR3. The use of primers specific to each TRBV and TRBJ gene characterized first-round PCR. TCRdb analysed the multiplex PCR reads with MiXCR anew, one entry per CDR3 protein. The data hold approximately 41,000 distinct CDR3 sequences, with roughly a quarter observed a single time.

This clonotype was obtained from a donor aged 50 or older with non-small cell lung cancer. The source was PBMCs, collected before or after stereotactic body radiation therapy (not recorded which). The V gene is TRBV11-2, the J gene TRBJ2-3; 8 bases are shared with TRBD2. CDR3 DNA sequence: TGTGCCAGCAGCTTGGAACCTCGGACTAGCAGGACTAGCACAGATACGCAGTATTTT. Protein sequence: CASSLEPRTSRTSTDTQYF.